This passage covers 30 T cell receptor beta chains from one sample sequenced in a study of T-cell memory formation after mild COVID-19. TCRdb re-called the 5' RACE reads with MiXCR, one entry per CDR3 protein. The table records around 300,000 distinct CDR3 sequences, roughly an eighth of them present only once. Input material: PBMCs or a T cell subset sorted from them (not recorded which). These receptors all stem from a man between 18 and 29 years old who had mild COVID-19 (a few samples of this study predate the infection). Cell type and time point are not known.

This clonotype was seen more than once but under ten times. The chain has TRBV5-1 and TRBJ2-1; 9 bases map to TRBD2. V gave up 0 bases and J gave up 8 bases; unmatched junction bases: 9. The CDR3 is made up of 16 amino acids. Per germline, CDR1 SGHRS and CDR2 YFSETQ. The CDR3 nucleotides read TGCGCCAGCAGCTTGGACGGCGGGGGGGCGGTAGATGAGCAGTTCTTC. This gives the protein CASSLDGGGAVDEQFF.

J is TRBJ1-2 and V is TRBV6-2 or TRBV6-3; the D gene is possibly TRBD1 (5 bases). With 7 bases removed from V and 2 bases from J, the gap between germline ends came to 17 bases. The germline gives CDR1 MNHEY, CDR2 SVGEGT. The CDR3 sequence is 15 residues long. The CDR3 bases are TGTGCCAGCACCGGGGCGGAATATCGGAACTATGGCTACACCTTC. Encoded protein: CASTGAEYRNYGYTF.

This chain joins TRBV4-2 and TRBJ2-1; D is unclear. Trimming took off 6 bases at V and 3 bases at J, with 9 bases between the two ends. The germline V gene has CDR1 LGHNA and CDR2 YNFKEQ. The CDR3 covers 13 residues. The CDR3 reads CASSSVLYNEQFF. The CDR3 region has the DNA TGTGCCAGCAGTTCGGTTCTCTACAATGAGCAGTTCTTC.

This clonotype was observed at least ten times. This sequence joins TRBV6-5 and TRBJ2-6, with D perhaps TRBD2 (6 bases). Trimming removed 8 bases from V and 0 bases from J, with 14 bases in between. The CDR3 length is 16 residues. Germline CDR1 and CDR2: MNHEY and SVGAGI. The CDR3 here is CASHTGGVSGANVLTF. The CDR3 DNA reads as TGTGCCAGCCATACCGGCGGGGTCTCTGGGGCCAACGTCCTGACTTTC.

V usage is TRBV7-9 and J usage is TRBJ1-2; D gene ambiguous. The CDR3 is 12 residues long. The germline V gene has CDR1 SEHNR and CDR2 FQNEAQ (reference sequence). V lost 5 bases and J 8 bases, leaving 12 bases between the germline ends. CDR3: CASSVWSNGYTF. Written as DNA, the CDR3 is TGTGCCAGCAGCGTCTGGTCGAACGGCTACACCTTC.

The chain combines TRBV19 with TRBJ2-6; D might be TRBD1 (5 bases). Trimming stripped 4 bases from V and 0 bases from J, with 10 bases between. This CDR3 is 16 amino acids long. Per the germline V gene, CDR1 is LNHDA and CDR2 is SQIVND (reference sequence). CDR3 sequence reads: CASSNRHSSGANVLTF. In DNA form, the CDR3 reads TGTGCCAGTAGTAACAGGCACAGCTCTGGGGCCAACGTCCTGACTTTC.

The chain links TRBV21-1 to TRBJ1-5; the table's D call of TRBD1 was not tested on the DNA. TRBV21-1 is listed as a pseudogene. The CDR3 has 18 amino acids. The CDR3 loop is CASSTGQGFRQSNQPQHF. In DNA form, the CDR3 reads TGTGCCAGCAGCACCGGACAGGGGTTTCGCCAAAGCAATCAGCCCCAGCATTTT.

The genes are TRBV12-3 or TRBV12-4 and TRBJ2-3, with 7 bases fitting TRBD1. This CDR3 spans 16 amino acids. V trimming: 3 bases; J trimming: 1 base; junction bases outside the gene matches: 7. The CDR3 sequence is CASSFGSGTGTDTQYF. DNA of the CDR3: TGTGCCAGCAGTTTCGGTTCCGGGACAGGCACAGATACGCAGTATTTT.

This clonotype was recorded a few times. J is TRBJ2-2 and V is TRBV20-1; 7 nucleotides align to TRBD1. J gave up 1 base and V 3 bases, and 2 bases lay outside the gene matches. CDR3 length: 14 residues. The germline V gene encodes CDR1 DFQATT and CDR2 SNEGSKA (reference sequence). The CDR3 DNA reads as TGCAGTGCTAGGGGGACAGAGAACACCGGGGAGCTGTTTTTT. It translates to CSARGTENTGELFF.

The chain recombines TRBV10-3 with TRBJ2-1; D uncertain. CDR1 and CDR2 from the germline V gene are ENHRY and SYGVKD. V lost 6 bases and J 5 bases, leaving 8 bases between the germline ends. The CDR3 has 12 amino acids. The CDR3 sequence: CAISSTHNEQFF. The CDR3 bases are TGTGCCATCAGCAGCACCCACAATGAGCAGTTCTTC.

This clonotype was recorded at least ten times. The chain carries TRBV5-1 and TRBJ1-1; TRBD1 might be the D (6 bases). This CDR3 contains 13 residues. Trimming pared 5 bases from V and 3 bases from J, leaving 11 bases between. Germline V gene lookup returns CDR1 SGHRS and CDR2 YFSETQ. The CDR3 coding sequence is TGCGCCAGCAGGATAAGGGGGGACACTGAAGCTTTCTTT. This sequence encodes CASRIRGDTEAFF.

The V call is TRBV2, the J call TRBJ1-1, with a possible D match to TRBD1 (6 bases). V gave up 8 bases and J gave up 4 bases, with 17 bases separating them. The CDR3 consists of 14 residues. Germline V gene lookup returns CDR1 SNHLY and CDR2 FYNNEI. The CDR3 DNA sequence: TGTGCCAGCTTGGCGGGGGCAGTTTTCACTGAAGCTTTCTTT. Translation gives CASLAGAVFTEAFF.

V and J are TRBV28 and TRBJ2-3; 7 bases match TRBD1. CDR3 length: 14 residues. The V gene end was trimmed by 3 bases and the J gene end by 7 bases; junction bases not matched to a gene: 7. CDR1 and CDR2 (germline): MDHEN, SYDVKM. The CDR3 reads CASSFLTGTNTQYF. CDR3 DNA: TGTGCCAGCAGTTTCCTGACAGGGACAAATACGCAGTATTTT.

J is TRBJ2-3 and V is TRBV5-1; 8 bases map to TRBD2. This CDR3 is built from 13 residues. The germline V gene has CDR1 SGHRS and CDR2 YFSETQ. Germline trimming cut 7 bases from V and 1 base from J; bases unmatched to any gene: 2. DNA for the CDR3: TGCGCCAGCTTTAGCGGGGGCACAGATACGCAGTATTTT. It specifies CASFSGGTDTQYF.

The chain employs TRBV7-9 and TRBJ2-1; D ambiguous. The CDR3 loop spans 13 amino acids. Trimming removed 2 bases from V and 6 bases from J, with 8 bases in between. Germline assignment: CDR1 SEHNR and CDR2 FQNEAQ (reference sequence). Here the CDR3 DNA reads TGTGCCAGCAGCTTAAGGGCCTCCAATGAGCAGTTCTTC. Its protein product is CASSLRASNEQFF.

A few counts support this clonotype. This chain links TRBV6-5 with TRBJ2-1; weak D call: TRBD2 (7 bases). The CDR3 totals 16 residues. Germline V gene data show CDR1 as MNHEY and CDR2 as SVGAGI. The V end was cut by 2 bases, the J end by 7 bases, with 18 bases between. CDR3 region: CASSYGGGGLGNEQFF. CDR3 nucleotide sequence: TGTGCCAGCAGTTACGGTGGCGGGGGCCTTGGTAATGAGCAGTTCTTC.

The chain couples TRBV5-1 to TRBJ2-1; D tentatively reads TRBD1 or TRBD2 (5 bases each). There are 13 residues in the CDR3. Trimming shortened V by 3 bases and J by 10 bases, and 14 bases separated the two germline ends. CDR1 is SGHRS and CDR2 is YFSETQ in the germline V gene. Here the CDR3 reads CASSSDGGGEQFF. CDR3 sequence (DNA): TGCGCCAGCAGCTCGGATGGGGGTGGCGAGCAGTTCTTC.

V gene TRBV4-1 combines with J gene TRBJ2-7; 8 bases are shared with TRBD1. Trimming took 3 bases from V and 3 from J; bases not matched to a gene: 10. The length of the CDR3 is 16 residues. The germline gives CDR1 MGHRA, CDR2 YSYEKL. In nucleotides, the CDR3 is TGCGCCAGCAGCCAGGACCGGGACAGGTCCTTCTACGAGCAGTACTTC. It yields the protein CASSQDRDRSFYEQYF.

This clonotype was picked up many times. The chain couples TRBV7-7 to TRBJ2-5; D is tentatively TRBD1 or TRBD2 (5 bases each). Trimming removed 1 base from V and 2 bases from J, with 11 bases in between. Germline CDR1 SSHAT, CDR2 FNYEAQ (reference sequence). The CDR3 is made up of 15 amino acids. CDR3: CASSLDRGEQETQYF. In DNA form, the CDR3 reads TGTGCCAGCAGCTTAGATAGAGGGGAACAAGAGACCCAGTACTTC.

This clonotype was seen at least ten times. This chain connects TRBV5-8 to TRBJ2-1, with D possibly matching TRBD2 (7 bases). Trimming removed 2 bases at V and 6 bases at J, with 15 bases between. This CDR3 has 15 amino acids. Germline V gives CDR1 SGHTS, CDR2 YDEGEE. The CDR3 DNA reads TGTGCCAGCAGCTTCTTGAGGGGGGGCCTCAATGAGCAGTTCTTC. It specifies CASSFLRGGLNEQFF.

V is TRBV7-2 and J is TRBJ2-5; 7 positions agree with TRBD1. V dropped 4 bases and J dropped 5; count of bases not matched to a gene: 13. The germline CDR1 and CDR2 sequences are SGHTA and FQGNSA. The CDR3 has 16 amino acids. This CDR3 is CASSSNPPGGRETQYF. CDR3 nucleotides: TGTGCCAGCAGCTCCAATCCCCCAGGGGGACGCGAGACCCAGTACTTC.

The CDR3 protein is CASSYPRGRAGELFF. The CDR3 nucleotides are TGTGCCAGCAGTTATCCGCGGGGGAGGGCCGGGGAGCTGTTTTTT. The chain is built from TRBV6-2 or TRBV6-3 and TRBJ2-2; 7 bases are a match to TRBD2. The CDR3 is 15 amino acids. V gave up 3 bases and J gave up 6 bases; unmatched junction bases: 7. Per germline, CDR1 MNHEY and CDR2 SVGEGT.

The gene calls are TRBV11-2 and TRBJ2-1; 7 nucleotides match TRBD1. Germline CDR1 reads SGHAT; CDR2 reads FQNNGV. Germline trimming cut 4 bases from V and 9 bases from J; bases unmatched to any gene: 9. The CDR3 length is 14 residues. The CDR3 reads CASSSGQDLVEQFF. In nucleotides, the CDR3 is TGTGCCAGCAGCTCCGGACAGGATTTGGTTGAGCAGTTCTTC.

This rearrangement joins TRBV20-1 to TRBJ2-7; 8 bases fit TRBD2. CDR1 DFQATT and CDR2 SNEGSKA come from the germline V gene (reference sequence). This CDR3 has 16 residues. V dropped 0 bases and J dropped 0; count of bases not matched to a gene: 7. Here the CDR3 reads CSARDHSGGSSYEQYF. In nucleotides, the CDR3 is TGCAGTGCTAGAGATCACTCGGGGGGGAGCTCCTACGAGCAGTACTTC.

This clonotype was seen repeatedly, ten times or more. The genes are TRBV20-1 and TRBJ2-5; a weak D match, TRBD1 (5 bases). This CDR3 has 16 amino acids. The germline V and J ends were trimmed by 0 bases and 0 bases, with 14 bases remaining between them. The germline V gene has CDR1 DFQATT and CDR2 SNEGSKA (reference sequence). CDR3 protein: CSARDQARGHQETQYF. Here the CDR3 DNA reads TGCAGTGCTAGAGATCAGGCTAGGGGCCACCAAGAGACCCAGTACTTC.

In this sample, this clonotype turned up a few times. The chain recombines TRBV29-1 with TRBJ2-7; 8 bases match TRBD1. The CDR3 is 10 residues long. Looked up from germline, CDR1 is SQVTM and CDR2 is ANQGSEA. The CDR3 spells CSWTGQDDIV. CDR3 nucleotides: TGCAGCTGGACGGGACAGGACGATATCGTC.

This clonotype turned up a few times. The CDR3 nucleotides read TGTGCCAGCAGCCAAGATATATCAGGGCTAGATACGCAGTATTTT. Translated: CASSQDISGLDTQYF. This sequence joins TRBV14 and TRBJ2-3; TRBD1 is a possible D gene (5 bases). The CDR3 is made up of 15 amino acids. The germline gives CDR1 SGHDN, CDR2 FVKESK. Trimming took off 0 bases at V and 5 bases at J, with 12 bases between the two ends. Full variable domain (outside the CDR3, taken from reference TRBV14 and TRBJ2-3): EAGVTQFPSHSVIEKGQTVTLRCDPISGHDNLYWYRRVMGKEIKFLLHFVKESKQDESGMPNNRFLAERTGGTYSTLKVQPAELEDSGVYFCASSQDISGLDTQYFGPGTRLTVL.

The V and J genes are TRBV3-1 and TRBJ2-5; unclear D gene. Trimming took off 3 bases at V and 4 bases at J, with 9 bases between the two ends. The CDR3 spans 13 residues. The germline V gene encodes CDR1 LGHDT and CDR2 YNNKEL (reference sequence). The CDR3 nucleotides read TGTGCCAGCAGCCACCCATTCACAGAGACCCAGTACTTC. Translated, it gives CASSHPFTETQYF.

In this sample, this clonotype turned up a few times. This chain connects TRBV7-9 to TRBJ2-3; the match to TRBD1 covers 7 bases. Germline V lookup: CDR1 SEHNR, CDR2 FQNEAQ (reference sequence). The trim removed 5 bases at V and 4 bases at J, leaving 12 bases unmatched. The CDR3 consists of 16 residues. DNA of the CDR3: TGTGCCAGCAGCCGACCAGGGACAGCTGCCGCAGATACGCAGTATTTT. It encodes CASSRPGTAAADTQYF. Looking up the rest from reference TRBV7-9 and TRBJ2-3 gives the full variable domain: DTGVSQNPRHKITKRGQNVTFRCDPISEHNRLYWYRQTLGQGPEFLTYFQNEAQLEKSRLLSDRFSAERPKGSFSTLEIQRTEQGDSAMYLCASSRPGTAAADTQYFGPGTRLTVL.

This clonotype was seen repeatedly, ten times or more. This chain links TRBV6-5 with TRBJ2-7; perhaps TRBD1 as D (6 bases). V was shortened by 5 bases and J by 0 bases, with 8 bases between the two germline ends. The CDR3 contains 13 residues. CDR1 is MNHEY and CDR2 is SVGAGI in the germline V gene. CDR3 sequence: CASSRTVSYEQYF. DNA of the CDR3: TGTGCCAGCAGTCGGACAGTCTCCTACGAGCAGTACTTC.